The next 3 T cell receptor beta chains were all read from a single sample in a study of T cells in Graves' hyperthyroidism and ophthalmopathy. Regions amplified from RNA transcripts were the TCR beta CDR3 regions. The HTBI primer set was used in a first-round RT-PCR of the TCR CDR3. TCRdb redid the calling of the multiplex PCR reads with MiXCR, one entry per CDR3 protein. Of 600,000 to 750,000 distinct CDR3 sequences listed, 15% to 20% were seen once; the top ten hold 15% to 17%. Sequenced input: blood. The receptors derive from a man aged 45-60 years with Graves' hyperthyroidism.

A few counts support this clonotype. The CDR3 DNA follows: TGTGCCAGCAGCCCTCAGGATTACAGCAATCAGCCCCAGCATTTT. As protein: CASSPQDYSNQPQHF. The chain recombines TRBV4-2 with TRBJ1-5; D not resolved. CDR1 and CDR2 (germline): LGHNA, YNFKEQ. The V and J ends lost 4 bases and 1 base respectively, with 11 bases between them. This CDR3 contains 15 residues.

This chain links TRBV20-1 with TRBJ2-6; D tentatively fits TRBD1 or TRBD2 (5 bases each). V dropped 5 bases and J dropped 4 bases, with 15 bases sitting between them. This CDR3 has 15 amino acids. Germline values: CDR1 DFQATT, CDR2 SNEGSKA (reference sequence). The CDR3 sequence is CSAPGTRGGANVLTF. CDR3 DNA: TGCAGTGCTCCCGGGACCCGTGGGGGGGCCAACGTCCTGACTTTC.

J is TRBJ1-6 and V is TRBV20-1, with TRBD1 as a possible D gene (6 bases). CDR3 size: 16 residues. Germline V gives CDR1 DFQATT, CDR2 SNEGSKA (reference sequence). Trimming removed 0 bases from V and 10 bases from J, with 19 bases in between. The CDR3 bases are TGCAGTGCTAGAGATCAGGGGTCGGGAGTGGAATCACCCCTCCACTTT. It encodes CSARDQGSGVESPLHF.